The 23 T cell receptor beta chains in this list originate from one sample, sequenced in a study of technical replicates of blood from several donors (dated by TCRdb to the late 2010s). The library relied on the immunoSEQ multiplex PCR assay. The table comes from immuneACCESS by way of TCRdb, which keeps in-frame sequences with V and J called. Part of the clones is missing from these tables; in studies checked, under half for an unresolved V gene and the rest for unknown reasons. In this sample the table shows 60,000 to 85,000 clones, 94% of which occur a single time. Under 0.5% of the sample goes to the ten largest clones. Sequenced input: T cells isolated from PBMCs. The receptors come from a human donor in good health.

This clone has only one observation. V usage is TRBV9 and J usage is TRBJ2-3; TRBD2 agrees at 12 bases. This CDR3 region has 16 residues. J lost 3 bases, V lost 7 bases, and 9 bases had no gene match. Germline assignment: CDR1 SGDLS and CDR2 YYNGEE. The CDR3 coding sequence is TGTGCCAGCGGGTCCCGACTAGCGGGAGAGACAGATACGCAGTATTTT. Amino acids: CASGSRLAGETDTQYF.

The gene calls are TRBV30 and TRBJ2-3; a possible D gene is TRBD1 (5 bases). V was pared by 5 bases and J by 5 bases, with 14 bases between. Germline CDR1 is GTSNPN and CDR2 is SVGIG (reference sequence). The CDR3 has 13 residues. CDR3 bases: TGTGCCTGGGACATTACAAGGGGAGATACGCAGTATTTT. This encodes CAWDITRGDTQYF.

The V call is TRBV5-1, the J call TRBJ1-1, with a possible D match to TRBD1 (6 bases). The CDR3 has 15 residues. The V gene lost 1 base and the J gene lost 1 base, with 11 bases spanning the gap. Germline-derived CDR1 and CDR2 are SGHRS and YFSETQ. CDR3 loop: CASSLTGPTNTEAFF. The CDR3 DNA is TGCGCCAGCAGCTTGACAGGGCCTACGAACACTGAAGCTTTCTTT.

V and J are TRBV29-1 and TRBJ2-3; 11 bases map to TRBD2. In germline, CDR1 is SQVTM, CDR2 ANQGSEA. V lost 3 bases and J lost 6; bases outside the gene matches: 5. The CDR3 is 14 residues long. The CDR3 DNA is TGCAGCGTTGACGGGACTAGCGGAGCTGATACGCAGTATTTT. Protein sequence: CSVDGTSGADTQYF.

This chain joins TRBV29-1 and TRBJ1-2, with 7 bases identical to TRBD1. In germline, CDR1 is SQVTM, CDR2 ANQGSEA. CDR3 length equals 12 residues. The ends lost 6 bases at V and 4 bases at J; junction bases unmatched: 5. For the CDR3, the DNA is TGCAGCGTGGGACAGAGGACCTATGGCTACACCTTC. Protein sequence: CSVGQRTYGYTF.

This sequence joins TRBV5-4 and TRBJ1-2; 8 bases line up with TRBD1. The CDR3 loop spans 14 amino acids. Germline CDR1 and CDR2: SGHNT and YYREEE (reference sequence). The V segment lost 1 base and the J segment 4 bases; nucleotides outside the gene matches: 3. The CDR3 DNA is TGTGCCAGCAGCTTGCAGACAGGGGCCTATGGCTACACCTTC. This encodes CASSLQTGAYGYTF.

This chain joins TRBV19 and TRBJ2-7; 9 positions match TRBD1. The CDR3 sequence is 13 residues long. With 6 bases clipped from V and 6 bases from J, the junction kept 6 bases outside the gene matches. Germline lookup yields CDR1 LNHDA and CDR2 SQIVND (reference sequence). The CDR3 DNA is TGTGCCAGTAGGTGGGACAGGGCCTCCGAGCAGTACTTC. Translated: CASRWDRASEQYF.

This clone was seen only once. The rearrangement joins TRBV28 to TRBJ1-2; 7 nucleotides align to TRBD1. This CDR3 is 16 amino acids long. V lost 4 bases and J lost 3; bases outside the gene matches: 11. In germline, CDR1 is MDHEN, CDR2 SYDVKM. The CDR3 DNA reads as TGTGCCAGCAGTTCGCTGGTTGGGACAGCTTACTATGGCTACACCTTC. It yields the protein CASSSLVGTAYYGYTF.

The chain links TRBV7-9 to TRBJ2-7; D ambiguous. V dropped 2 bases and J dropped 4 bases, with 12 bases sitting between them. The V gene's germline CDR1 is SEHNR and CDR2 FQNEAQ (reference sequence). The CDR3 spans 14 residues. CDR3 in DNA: TGTGCCAGCAGCTTATTTTTGGCCCCATACGAGCAGTACTTC. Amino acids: CASSLFLAPYEQYF.

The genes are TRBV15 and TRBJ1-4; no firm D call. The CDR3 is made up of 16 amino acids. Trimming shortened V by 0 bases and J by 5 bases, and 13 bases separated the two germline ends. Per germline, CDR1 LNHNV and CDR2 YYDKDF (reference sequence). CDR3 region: CATSRDLRRENEKLFF. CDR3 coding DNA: TGTGCCACCAGCAGAGACTTGAGACGGGAGAATGAAAAACTGTTTTTT. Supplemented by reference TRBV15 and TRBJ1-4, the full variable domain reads DAMVIQNPRYQVTQFGKPVTLSCSQTLNHNVMYWYQQKSSQAPKLLFHYYDKDFNNEADTPDNFQSRRPNTSFCFLDIRSPGLGDTAMYLCATSRDLRRENEKLFFGSGTQLSVL.

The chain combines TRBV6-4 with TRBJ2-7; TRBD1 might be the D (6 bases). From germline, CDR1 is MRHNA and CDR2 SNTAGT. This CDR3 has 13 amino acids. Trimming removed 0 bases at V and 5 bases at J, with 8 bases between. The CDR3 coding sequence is TGTGCCAGCAGTGACTCTACAGGGAACGAGCAGTACTTC. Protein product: CASSDSTGNEQYF.

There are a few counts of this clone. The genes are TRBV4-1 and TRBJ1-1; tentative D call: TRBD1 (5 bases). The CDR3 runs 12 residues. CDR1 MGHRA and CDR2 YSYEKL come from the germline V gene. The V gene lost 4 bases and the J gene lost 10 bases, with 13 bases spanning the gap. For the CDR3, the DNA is TGCGCCAGCAGCCTTCAGAAGGGGTTAGCTTTCTTT. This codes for CASSLQKGLAFF.

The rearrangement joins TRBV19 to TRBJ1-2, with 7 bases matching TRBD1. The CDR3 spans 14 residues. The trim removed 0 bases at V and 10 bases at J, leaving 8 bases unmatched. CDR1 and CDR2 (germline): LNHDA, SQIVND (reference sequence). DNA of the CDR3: TGTGCCAGTAGTATAGAGCGGACAGGAGGTTACTACACCTTC. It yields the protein CASSIERTGGYYTF.

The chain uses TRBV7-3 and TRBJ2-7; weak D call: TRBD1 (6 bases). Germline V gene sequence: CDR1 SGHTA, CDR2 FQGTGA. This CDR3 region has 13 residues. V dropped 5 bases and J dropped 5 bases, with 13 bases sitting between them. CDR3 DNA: TGTGCCAGCAGCATCTACGACAGGAACGAGCAGTACTTC. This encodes CASSIYDRNEQYF.

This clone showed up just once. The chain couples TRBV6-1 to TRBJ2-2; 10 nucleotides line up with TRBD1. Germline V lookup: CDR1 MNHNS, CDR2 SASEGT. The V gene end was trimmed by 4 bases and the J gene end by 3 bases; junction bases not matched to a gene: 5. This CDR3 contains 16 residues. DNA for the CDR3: TGTGCCAGCAGTGCTAGACAGGGGGCGGACACCGGGGAGCTGTTTTTT. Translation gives CASSARQGADTGELFF.

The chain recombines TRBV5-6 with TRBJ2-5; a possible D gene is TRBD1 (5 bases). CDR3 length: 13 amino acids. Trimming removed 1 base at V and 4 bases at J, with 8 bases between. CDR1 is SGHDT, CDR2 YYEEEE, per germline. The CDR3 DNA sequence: TGTGCCAGCAGCTTGAAGGGGCGAGAGACCCAGTACTTC. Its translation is CASSLKGRETQYF.

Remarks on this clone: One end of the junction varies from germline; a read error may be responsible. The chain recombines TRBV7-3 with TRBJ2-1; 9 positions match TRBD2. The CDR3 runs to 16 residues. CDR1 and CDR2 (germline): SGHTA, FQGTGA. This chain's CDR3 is CVSSLNSGSSYNEQFF. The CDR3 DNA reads TGTGTCAGCAGCTTAAATAGCGGGAGCTCCTACAATGAGCAGTTCTTC.

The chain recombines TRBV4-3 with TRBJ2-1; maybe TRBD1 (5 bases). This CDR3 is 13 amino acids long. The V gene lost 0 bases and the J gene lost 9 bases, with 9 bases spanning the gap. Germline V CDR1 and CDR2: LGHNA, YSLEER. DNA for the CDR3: TGCGCCAGCAGCCAAGACAGGGATGGTGAGCAGTTCTTC. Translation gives CASSQDRDGEQFF.

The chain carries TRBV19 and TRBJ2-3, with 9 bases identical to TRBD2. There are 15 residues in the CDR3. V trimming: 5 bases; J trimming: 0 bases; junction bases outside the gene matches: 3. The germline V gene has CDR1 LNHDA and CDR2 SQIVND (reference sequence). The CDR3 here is CASSQTSGSTDTQYF. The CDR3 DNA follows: TGTGCCAGTAGTCAAACTAGCGGGAGCACAGATACGCAGTATTTT.

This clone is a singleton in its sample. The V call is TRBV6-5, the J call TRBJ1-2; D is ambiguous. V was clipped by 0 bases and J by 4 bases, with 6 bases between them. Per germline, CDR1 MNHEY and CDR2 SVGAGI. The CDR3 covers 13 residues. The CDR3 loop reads CASSYSISYGYTF. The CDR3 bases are TGTGCCAGCAGTTACTCGATTAGCTATGGCTACACCTTC.

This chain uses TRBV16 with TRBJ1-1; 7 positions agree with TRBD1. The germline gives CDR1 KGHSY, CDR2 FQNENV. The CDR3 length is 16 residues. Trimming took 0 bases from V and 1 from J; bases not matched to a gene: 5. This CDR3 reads CASSQSYNRGNTEAFF. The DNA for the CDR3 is TGTGCCAGCAGCCAATCTTACAACAGGGGGAACACTGAAGCTTTCTTT. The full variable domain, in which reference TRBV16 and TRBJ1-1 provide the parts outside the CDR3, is GEEVAQTPKHLVRGEGQKAKLYCAPIKGHSYVFWYQQVLKNEFKFLISFQNENVFDETGMPKERFSAKCLPNSPCSLEIQATKLEDSAVYFCASSQSYNRGNTEAFFGQGTRLTVV.

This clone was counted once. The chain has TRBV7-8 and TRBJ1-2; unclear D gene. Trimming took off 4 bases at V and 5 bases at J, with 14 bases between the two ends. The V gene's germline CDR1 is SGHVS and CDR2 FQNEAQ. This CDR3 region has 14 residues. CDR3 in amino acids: CASSSETAVYGYTF. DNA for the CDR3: TGTGCCAGCAGCTCCGAGACGGCGGTTTATGGCTACACCTTC.

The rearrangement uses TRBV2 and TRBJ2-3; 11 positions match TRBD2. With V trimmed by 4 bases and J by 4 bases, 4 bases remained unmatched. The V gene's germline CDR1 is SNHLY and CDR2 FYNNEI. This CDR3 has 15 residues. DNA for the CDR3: TGTGCCAGCAGTGCCCTAGCGGGAGGCGCAGATACGCAGTATTTT. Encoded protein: CASSALAGGADTQYF.